This T cell receptor (beta chain) was sequenced during a study of T-cell reconstitution after alpha-beta-depleted transplantation in children. Researchers prepared the TCRbeta library using unique molecular identifiers, the study reports. TCRdb analysed the PCR reads with MiXCR anew, one entry per CDR3 protein. There are approximately 170,000 distinct CDR3 sequences in the sample; roughly 11% occur only once, and about 13% lies in the top ten. CDR1 is DFQATT and CDR2 is SNEGSKA in the germline V gene (reference sequence). This CDR3 region has 17 residues. Trimming removed 0 bases at V and 1 base at J, with 15 bases between.

The TCR was taken from a boy under 10 years old with acute myeloid leukemia, due to receive a stem cell transplant. The J gene is TRBJ2-2, the V gene TRBV20-1, with D maybe TRBD2 (7 bases). The specimen was PBMCs, collected before TCRalphabeta/CD19-depleted stem cell transplant. CDR3 DNA: TGCAGTGCTAGAGATATAGGGGGAGGGTTGAACACCGGGGAGCTGTTTTTT. As protein: CSARDIGGGLNTGELFF.